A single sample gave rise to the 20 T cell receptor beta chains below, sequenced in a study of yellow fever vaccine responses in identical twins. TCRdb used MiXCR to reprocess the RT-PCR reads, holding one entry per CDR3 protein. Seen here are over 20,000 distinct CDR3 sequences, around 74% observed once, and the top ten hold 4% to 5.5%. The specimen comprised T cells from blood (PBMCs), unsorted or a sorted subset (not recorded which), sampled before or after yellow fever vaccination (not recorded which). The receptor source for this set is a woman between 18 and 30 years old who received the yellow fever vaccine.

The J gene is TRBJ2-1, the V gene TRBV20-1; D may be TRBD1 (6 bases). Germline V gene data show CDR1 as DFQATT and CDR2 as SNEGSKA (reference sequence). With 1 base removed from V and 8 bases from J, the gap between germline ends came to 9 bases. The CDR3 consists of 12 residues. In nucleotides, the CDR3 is TGCAGTGCTAGAGGACAGGTTGATGAGCAGTTCTTC. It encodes CSARGQVDEQFF.

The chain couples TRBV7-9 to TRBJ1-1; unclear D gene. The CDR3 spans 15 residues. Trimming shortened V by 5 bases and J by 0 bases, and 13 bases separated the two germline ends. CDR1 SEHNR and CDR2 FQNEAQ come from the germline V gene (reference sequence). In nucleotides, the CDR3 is TGTGCCAGCAGCCCCCGGACGGGAATGAACACTGAAGCTTTCTTT. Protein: CASSPRTGMNTEAFF.

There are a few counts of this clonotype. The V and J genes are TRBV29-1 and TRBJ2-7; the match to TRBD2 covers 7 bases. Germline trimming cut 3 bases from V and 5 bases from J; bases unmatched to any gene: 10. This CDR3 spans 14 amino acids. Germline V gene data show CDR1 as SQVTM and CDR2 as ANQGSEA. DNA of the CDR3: TGCAGCGTTGATCCCCGCGGGGCGGGAGACGAGCAGTACTTC. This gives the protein CSVDPRGAGDEQYF.

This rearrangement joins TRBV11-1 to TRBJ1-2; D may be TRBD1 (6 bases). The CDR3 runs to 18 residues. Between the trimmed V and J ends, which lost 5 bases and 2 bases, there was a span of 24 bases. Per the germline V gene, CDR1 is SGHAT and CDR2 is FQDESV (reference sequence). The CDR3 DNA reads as TGTGCCAGCAGCGCGAGAGGTCAGGGGTCCCTTTACAACTATGGCTACACCTTC. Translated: CASSARGQGSLYNYGYTF.

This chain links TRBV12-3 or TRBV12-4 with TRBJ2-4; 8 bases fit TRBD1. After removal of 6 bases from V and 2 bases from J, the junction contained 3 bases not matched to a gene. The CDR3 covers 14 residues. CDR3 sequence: CASRPGGPKNIQYF. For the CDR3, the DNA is TGTGCCAGCAGACCAGGGGGCCCCAAAAACATTCAGTACTTC.

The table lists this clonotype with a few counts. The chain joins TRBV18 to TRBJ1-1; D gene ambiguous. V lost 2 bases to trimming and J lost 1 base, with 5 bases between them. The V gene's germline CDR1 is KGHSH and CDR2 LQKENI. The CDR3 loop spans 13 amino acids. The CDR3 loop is CASSPGSNTEAFF. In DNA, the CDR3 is TGTGCCAGCTCACCAGGGTCGAACACTGAAGCTTTCTTT.

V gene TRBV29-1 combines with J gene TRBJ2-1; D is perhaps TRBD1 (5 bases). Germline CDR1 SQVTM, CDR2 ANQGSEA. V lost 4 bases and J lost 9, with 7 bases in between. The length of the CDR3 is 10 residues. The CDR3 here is CSVAQGEQFF. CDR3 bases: TGCAGCGTTGCTCAGGGTGAGCAGTTCTTC.

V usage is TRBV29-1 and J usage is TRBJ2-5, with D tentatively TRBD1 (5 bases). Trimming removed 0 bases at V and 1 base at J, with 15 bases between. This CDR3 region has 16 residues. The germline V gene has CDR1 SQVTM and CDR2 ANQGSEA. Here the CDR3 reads CSVEDLGDWIQETQYF. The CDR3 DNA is TGCAGCGTTGAAGATCTAGGGGATTGGATCCAAGAGACCCAGTACTTC.

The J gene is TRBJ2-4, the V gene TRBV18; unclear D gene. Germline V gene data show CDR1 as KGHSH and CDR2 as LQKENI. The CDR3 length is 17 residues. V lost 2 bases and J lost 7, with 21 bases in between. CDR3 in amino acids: CASSPSKSPLESNIQYF. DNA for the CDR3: TGTGCCAGCTCACCATCCAAGTCTCCTTTAGAATCGAACATTCAGTACTTC.

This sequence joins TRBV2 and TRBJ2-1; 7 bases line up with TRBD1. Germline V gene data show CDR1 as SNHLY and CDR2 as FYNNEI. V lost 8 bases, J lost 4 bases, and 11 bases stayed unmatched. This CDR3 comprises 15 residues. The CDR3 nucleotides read TGTGCCAGCGGAACGGGACAGAAGACTTACAATGAGCAGTTCTTC. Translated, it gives CASGTGQKTYNEQFF. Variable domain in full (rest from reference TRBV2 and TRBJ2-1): EPEVTQTPSHQVTQMGQEVILRCVPISNHLYFYWYRQILGQKVEFLVSFYNNEISEKSEIFDDQFSVERPDGSNFTLKIRSTKLEDSAMYFCASGTGQKTYNEQFFGPGTRLTVL.

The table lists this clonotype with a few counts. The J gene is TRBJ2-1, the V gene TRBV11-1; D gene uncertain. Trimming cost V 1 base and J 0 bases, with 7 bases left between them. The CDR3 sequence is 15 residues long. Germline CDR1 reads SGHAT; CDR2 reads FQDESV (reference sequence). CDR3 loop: CASSLVGGSYNEQFF. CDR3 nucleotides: TGTGCCAGCAGCTTAGTAGGCGGCTCCTACAATGAGCAGTTCTTC.

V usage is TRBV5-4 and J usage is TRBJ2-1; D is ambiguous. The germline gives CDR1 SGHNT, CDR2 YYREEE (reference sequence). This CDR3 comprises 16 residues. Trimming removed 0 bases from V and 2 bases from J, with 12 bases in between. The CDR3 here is CASSLDQVWAYNEQFF. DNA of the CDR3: TGTGCCAGCAGCTTGGACCAGGTATGGGCCTACAATGAGCAGTTCTTC. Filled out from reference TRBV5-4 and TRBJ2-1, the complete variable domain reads ETGVTQSPTHLIKTRGQQVTLRCSSQSGHNTVSWYQQALGQGPQFIFQYYREEENGRGNFPPRFSGLQFPNYSSELNVNALELDDSALYLCASSLDQVWAYNEQFFGPGTRLTVL.

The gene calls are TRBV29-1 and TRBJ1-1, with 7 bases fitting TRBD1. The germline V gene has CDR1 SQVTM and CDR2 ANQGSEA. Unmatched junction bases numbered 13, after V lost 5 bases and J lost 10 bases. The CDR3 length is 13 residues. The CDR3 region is CSVSLGQSYGAFF. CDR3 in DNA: TGCAGCGTTTCCTTGGGACAGTCGTATGGAGCTTTCTTT. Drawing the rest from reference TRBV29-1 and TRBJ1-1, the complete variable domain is SAVISQKPSRDICQRGTSLTIQCQVDSQVTMMFWYRQQPGQSLTLIATANQGSEATYESGFVIDKFPISRPNLTFSTLTVSNMSPEDSSIYLCSVSLGQSYGAFFGQGTRLTVV.

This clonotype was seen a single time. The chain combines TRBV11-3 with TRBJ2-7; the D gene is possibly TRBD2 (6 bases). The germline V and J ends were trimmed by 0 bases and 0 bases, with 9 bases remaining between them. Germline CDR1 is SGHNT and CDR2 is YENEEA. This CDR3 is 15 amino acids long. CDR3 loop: CASSLEASDSYEQYF. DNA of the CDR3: TGTGCCAGCAGCTTAGAGGCTAGCGACTCCTACGAGCAGTACTTC.

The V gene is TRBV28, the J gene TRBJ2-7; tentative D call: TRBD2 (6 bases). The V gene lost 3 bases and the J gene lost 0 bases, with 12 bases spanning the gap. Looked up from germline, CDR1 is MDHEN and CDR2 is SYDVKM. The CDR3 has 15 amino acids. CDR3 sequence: CASSFSGTSSYEQYF. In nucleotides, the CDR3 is TGTGCCAGCAGTTTTAGCGGCACCAGCTCCTACGAGCAGTACTTC.

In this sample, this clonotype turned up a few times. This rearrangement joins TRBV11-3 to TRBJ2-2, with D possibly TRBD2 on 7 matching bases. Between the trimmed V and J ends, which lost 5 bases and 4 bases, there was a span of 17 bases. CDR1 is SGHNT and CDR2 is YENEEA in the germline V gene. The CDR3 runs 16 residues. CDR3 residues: CASSRTRGAFTGELFF. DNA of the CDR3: TGTGCCAGCAGCCGTACCCGGGGGGCCTTCACCGGGGAGCTGTTTTTT.

CDR3 sequence reads: CAISILGTANTEAFF. CDR3 coding DNA: TGTGCCATCAGCATACTCGGGACAGCGAACACTGAAGCTTTCTTT. V usage is TRBV10-3 and J usage is TRBJ1-1, with 7 bases matching TRBD1. CDR1 is ENHRY and CDR2 is SYGVKD in the germline V gene. V dropped 6 bases and J dropped 1; count of bases not matched to a gene: 8. The CDR3 covers 15 residues.

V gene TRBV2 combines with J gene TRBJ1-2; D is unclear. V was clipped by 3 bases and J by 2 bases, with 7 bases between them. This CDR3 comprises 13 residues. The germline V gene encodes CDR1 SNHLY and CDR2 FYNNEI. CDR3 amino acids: CASSEAGNYGYTF. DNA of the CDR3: TGTGCCAGCAGTGAGGCGGGGAACTATGGCTACACCTTC. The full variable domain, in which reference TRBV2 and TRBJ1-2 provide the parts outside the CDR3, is EPEVTQTPSHQVTQMGQEVILRCVPISNHLYFYWYRQILGQKVEFLVSFYNNEISEKSEIFDDQFSVERPDGSNFTLKIRSTKLEDSAMYFCASSEAGNYGYTFGSGTRLTVV.

The CDR3 DNA sequence: TGCAGCGTTTTAGGGTATCGGTCCACTGAAGCTTTCTTT. This gives the protein CSVLGYRSTEAFF. The chain is built from TRBV29-1 and TRBJ1-1; D is ambiguous. Trimming took 5 bases from V and 4 from J, leaving 14 bases between them. Germline V gene lookup returns CDR1 SQVTM and CDR2 ANQGSEA. This CDR3 contains 13 residues.

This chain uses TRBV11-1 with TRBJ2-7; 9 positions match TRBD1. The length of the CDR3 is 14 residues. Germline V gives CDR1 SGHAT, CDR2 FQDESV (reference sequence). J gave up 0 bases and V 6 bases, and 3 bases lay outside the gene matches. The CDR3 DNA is TGTGCCAGCAGGCGACAGGGGGGCTCCTACGAGCAGTACTTC. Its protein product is CASRRQGGSYEQYF.